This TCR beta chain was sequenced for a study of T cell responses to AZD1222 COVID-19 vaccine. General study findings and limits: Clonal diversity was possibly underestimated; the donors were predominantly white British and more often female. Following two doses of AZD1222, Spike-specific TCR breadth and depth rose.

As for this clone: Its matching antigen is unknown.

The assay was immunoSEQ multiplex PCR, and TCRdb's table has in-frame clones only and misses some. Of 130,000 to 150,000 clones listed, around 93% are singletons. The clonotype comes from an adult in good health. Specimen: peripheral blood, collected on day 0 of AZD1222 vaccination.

The CDR3 DNA is TGTGCCACCAGCAGGACCGGTGCAGATACGCAGTATTTT. Translated: CATSRTGADTQYF. The J gene is TRBJ2-3, the V gene TRBV15; D ambiguous. Trimming removed 3 bases from V and 4 bases from J, with 8 bases in between. Per germline, CDR1 LNHNV and CDR2 YYDKDF (reference sequence). CDR3 length: 13 residues.